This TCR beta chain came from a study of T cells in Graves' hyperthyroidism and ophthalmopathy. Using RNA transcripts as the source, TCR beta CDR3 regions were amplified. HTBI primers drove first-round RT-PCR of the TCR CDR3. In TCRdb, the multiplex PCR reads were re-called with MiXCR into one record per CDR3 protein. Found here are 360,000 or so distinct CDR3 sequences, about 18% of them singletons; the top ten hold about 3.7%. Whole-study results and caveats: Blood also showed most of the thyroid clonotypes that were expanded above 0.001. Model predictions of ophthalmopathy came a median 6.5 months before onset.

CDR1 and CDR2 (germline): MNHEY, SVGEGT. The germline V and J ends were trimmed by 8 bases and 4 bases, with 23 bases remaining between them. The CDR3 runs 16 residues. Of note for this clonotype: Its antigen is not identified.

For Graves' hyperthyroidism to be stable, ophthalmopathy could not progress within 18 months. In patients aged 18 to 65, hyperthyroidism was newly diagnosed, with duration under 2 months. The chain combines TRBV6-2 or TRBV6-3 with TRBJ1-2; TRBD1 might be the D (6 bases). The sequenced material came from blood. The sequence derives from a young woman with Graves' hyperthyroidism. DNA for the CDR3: TGTGCCAGCGGATCGGCCTCTGGGCAGGGGACCTATGGCTACACCTTC. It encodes CASGSASGQGTYGYTF.